The T cell receptor beta chain described here comes from a study of OX40 agonist ivuxolimab in advanced cancers. For the study at large: Treatment of patients was with ivuxolimab, an agonistic anti-OX40 (CD134) antibody. Of mixed ages from about 20 to 90 and averaging around 60 years, the group was approximately 84% male.

Study results and limitations: There were also nonresponders showing low normalized T-cell clonal expansion.

Of note for this clone: What it recognizes is unknown.

Repertoires were generated with immunoSEQ multiplex PCR, while TCRdb's copy carries only in-frame clones and drops some. The table includes tens of thousands of clones, about nine tenths detected once. The CDR3 totals 15 residues. Germline lookup yields CDR1 MNHNS and CDR2 SASEGT. Trimming shortened V by 2 bases and J by 5 bases, and 13 bases separated the two germline ends. The receptor comes from an adult with an advanced solid tumor such as melanoma, head and neck, liver or kidney cancer. V and J are TRBV6-1 and TRBJ1-5; the D gene is possibly TRBD1 (6 bases). Sequenced material: CD4+ or CD8+ T cells sorted from blood, taken in a trial of the OX40 agonist ivuxolimab. The CDR3 here is CASSEYGQIYQPQHF. DNA of the CDR3: TGTGCCAGCAGTGAATATGGACAGATTTATCAGCCCCAGCATTTT.